Listed below are T cell receptor beta chains from one sample, sequenced in a study of T cells after yellow fever vaccination. TCRdb reanalysed the 5' RACE reads using MiXCR and keeps one entry per CDR3 protein. The data show a few hundred thousand distinct CDR3 sequences, about 5.2% seen once. This specimen was CD4+ T cells sorted from PBMCs, taken on the day of the yellow fever booster vaccination. The receptors originated from a man between 18 and 29 years old who received the YFV17D yellow fever vaccine. Both conserved end residues are part of each CDR3. The order of the fields is CDR3 length, V gene, J gene, D gene, clone size, CDR3 DNA, CDR3 protein. The D gene is left open where the match is weak. Clone size is shown for a subset of rows, as once, few, many or a class of expanded clone.

CDR3 length: 13
V gene: TRBV5-1
J gene: TRBJ2-1
D gene: NA
clone size: few
CDR3 DNA: TGCGCCAGCAGCCTGGACATATTCAATGAGCAGTTCTTC
CDR3 protein: CASSLDIFNEQFF

CDR3 length: 16
V gene: TRBV4-3
J gene: TRBJ2-3
D gene: TRBD2
clone size: many
CDR3 DNA: TGCGCCAGCAGCCCTCGGACTAGCGGCGGCACAGATACGCAGTATTTT
CDR3 protein: CASSPRTSGGTDTQYF

CDR3 length: 16
V gene: TRBV27
J gene: TRBJ2-1
D gene: NA
clone size: few
CDR3 DNA: TGTGCCAGCAGCCCTAGAGGGGATACCTTTTGGAATGAGCAGTTCTTC
CDR3 protein: CASSPRGDTFWNEQFF

CDR3 length: 15
V gene: TRBV11-2
J gene: TRBJ2-7
D gene: TRBD1
clone size: NA
CDR3 DNA: TGTGCCAGCAGCTTAGGACAGGGGTCCTTTTACGAGCAGTACTTC
CDR3 protein: CASSLGQGSFYEQYF

CDR3 length: 13
V gene: TRBV10-3
J gene: TRBJ1-5
D gene: NA
clone size: few
CDR3 DNA: TGTGCCACCGCTTCTGGAGACAATCAGCCCCAGCATTTT
CDR3 protein: CATASGDNQPQHF

CDR3 length: 16
V gene: TRBV6-1
J gene: TRBJ1-5
D gene: NA
clone size: few
CDR3 DNA: TGTGCCAGCAGTGAAGATAAGGGGGGCAGGCGACAGCCCCAGCATTTT
CDR3 protein: CASSEDKGGRRQPQHF

CDR3 length: 12
V gene: TRBV29-1
J gene: TRBJ1-2
D gene: TRBD1
clone size: few
CDR3 DNA: TGCAGCGCCTGGGGACAGGGTGGTGGCTACACCTTC
CDR3 protein: CSAWGQGGGYTF

CDR3 length: 15
V gene: TRBV3-1
J gene: TRBJ2-5
D gene: TRBD2
clone size: NA
CDR3 DNA: TGTGCCAGCAGCGTTGGACTAGCGGGGCCAGAGACCCAGTACTTC
CDR3 protein: CASSVGLAGPETQYF

CDR3 length: 12
V gene: TRBV29-1
J gene: TRBJ2-1
D gene: NA
clone size: NA
CDR3 DNA: TGCAGCAGTTACAGGGCCCACAATGAGCAGTTCTTC
CDR3 protein: CSSYRAHNEQFF

CDR3 length: 13
V gene: TRBV5-6
J gene: TRBJ2-3
D gene: NA
clone size: many
CDR3 DNA: TGTGCCAGCAGCTTGGGGTCCGCAGATACGCAGTATTTT
CDR3 protein: CASSLGSADTQYF

CDR3 length: 14
V gene: TRBV5-1
J gene: TRBJ2-2
D gene: NA
clone size: many
CDR3 DNA: TGCGCCAGCACCCCGGCCGGGGGCACCGGGGAGCTGTTTTTT
CDR3 protein: CASTPAGGTGELFF

CDR3 length: 13
V gene: TRBV6-5
J gene: TRBJ1-5
D gene: NA
clone size: few
CDR3 DNA: TGTGCCACGCGGGGCGGGGATGGACAGCCCCAGCATTTT
CDR3 protein: CATRGGDGQPQHF

CDR3 length: 15
V gene: TRBV2
J gene: TRBJ2-2
D gene: TRBD1
clone size: NA
CDR3 DNA: TGTGCCAGAGACCAATCAGGGGGCTCCGCCGGGGAGCTGTTTTTT
CDR3 protein: CARDQSGGSAGELFF

CDR3 length: 17
V gene: TRBV6-6
J gene: TRBJ2-3
D gene: TRBD2
clone size: many
CDR3 DNA: TGTGCCAGCAGTCAGCGACTAGCGGGGGGGCGGACAGATACGCAGTATTTT
CDR3 protein: CASSQRLAGGRTDTQYF

CDR3 length: 14
V gene: TRBV6-6
J gene: TRBJ1-1
D gene: NA
clone size: NA
CDR3 DNA: TGTGCCAGCAGCACTGGAGAGGGTGACACTGAAGCTTTCTTT
CDR3 protein: CASSTGEGDTEAFF

CDR3 length: 15
V gene: TRBV19
J gene: TRBJ2-3
D gene: NA
clone size: few
CDR3 DNA: TGTGCCAGTAGGGAAAGTGTCGGTCGCACAGATACGCAGTATTTT
CDR3 protein: CASRESVGRTDTQYF

CDR3 length: 14
V gene: TRBV20-1
J gene: TRBJ2-3
D gene: TRBD1
clone size: NA
CDR3 DNA: TGCAGTGCTCCGGACAGGATTAGCACAGATACGCAGTATTTT
CDR3 protein: CSAPDRISTDTQYF

CDR3 length: 14
V gene: TRBV5-1
J gene: TRBJ2-2
D gene: NA
clone size: few
CDR3 DNA: TGCGCCAGCAGCTTGAGAACGGACACCGGGGAGCTGTTTTTT
CDR3 protein: CASSLRTDTGELFF

CDR3 length: 12
V gene: TRBV6-6
J gene: TRBJ2-1
D gene: NA
clone size: few
CDR3 DNA: TGTGCCAGCAGTCCCCTAGCCGATGAGCAGTTCTTC
CDR3 protein: CASSPLADEQFF

CDR3 length: 15
V gene: TRBV6-5
J gene: TRBJ2-7
D gene: NA
clone size: few
CDR3 DNA: TGTGCCAGCAGTCCCACCTGGCAGGGACCCTACGAGCAGTACTTC
CDR3 protein: CASSPTWQGPYEQYF

CDR3 length: 16
V gene: TRBV18
J gene: TRBJ1-2
D gene: TRBD1
clone size: NA
CDR3 DNA: TGTGCCAGCTCACCGACCTCGGACAGGGTTGGCTATGGCTACACCTTC
CDR3 protein: CASSPTSDRVGYGYTF

CDR3 length: 10
V gene: TRBV29-1
J gene: TRBJ2-1
D gene: NA
clone size: many
CDR3 DNA: TGCAGCGTTGCCGGGCGCGAGCAGTTCTTC
CDR3 protein: CSVAGREQFF

CDR3 length: 17
V gene: TRBV12-3/TRBV12-4
J gene: TRBJ2-3
D gene: NA
clone size: few
CDR3 DNA: TGTGCCAGCAGTCTATCCCCGGACGCCCAAGTCCCAGATACGCAGTATTTT
CDR3 protein: CASSLSPDAQVPDTQYF

CDR3 length: 13
V gene: TRBV7-2
J gene: TRBJ2-7
D gene: NA
clone size: NA
CDR3 DNA: TGTGCCAGCAGCTTGGGCAGATCCTACGAGCAGTACTTC
CDR3 protein: CASSLGRSYEQYF